Described below is a single TCR beta chain sequence and its context. These data belong to a study of blood T cells in healthy people across ages. Study-wide context: Template switching caught about one barcoded beta molecule for each two T cells.

Sample-barcoded 5' priming and a J-beta primer mix drove a second PCR of roughly 6 to 12 cycles. TCRdb ran MiXCR on the 5' RACE reads and lists one entry per CDR3 protein. The sample holds hundreds of thousands of distinct CDR3 sequences, around 46% seen once. This CDR3 region has 13 residues. The V end was cut by 8 bases, the J end by 0 bases, with 10 bases between. CDR1 and CDR2 (germline): MNHNS, SASEGT. This receptor was obtained from a young man in good health. Sequenced sample: blood. The chain recombines TRBV6-1 with TRBJ1-2; no firm D call. CDR3 nucleotide sequence: TGTGCCAGCCGGCAGACTTCTAACTATGGCTACACCTTC. Amino acids: CASRQTSNYGYTF.